The clone carrying this T cell receptor beta chain was recorded many times. What it recognizes is unknown. Trimming pared 0 bases from V and 4 bases from J, leaving 13 bases between. The germline gives CDR1 SGHTA, CDR2 FQGNSA. This CDR3 has 16 amino acids. TCRdb re-derived calls from the reads in MiXCR, one entry per CDR3 protein. This table holds 200,000 to 300,000 distinct CDR3 sequences, roughly an eighth found once. The sample is drawn from a study of T cell repertoires in cytomegalovirus infection. The overall study: Based on public TCR beta signatures, there were indications of CMV infection and of a matching HLA type. Study-level findings and limits: There were carriers of CMV plus the relevant HLA, and cumulative public TCR beta family frequency identified them. Predominance within the ex vivo response was attributable to HLA-C-restricted CMV-specific TCR beta clonotypes.

Sequencing used PBMCs. The genes are TRBV7-2 and TRBJ1-5, with a possible D match to TRBD1 (6 bases). This sequence originates from a human donor in good health (CMV status not recorded). Some clones in this sample may be carry-over from other donors' samples. This CDR3 reads CASSLAGGGLNQPQHF. DNA for the CDR3: TGTGCCAGCAGCTTAGCGGGAGGGGGACTTAATCAGCCCCAGCATTTT.